The present T cell receptor beta chain was sequenced within a study of shared clonotypes between healthy human individuals. Looking at the study overall: Per donor, three plates held CD4 naive cells, three held CD4 memory, two held CD8 naive and one held CD8 memory.

Produced via immunoSEQ multiplex PCR; TCRdb's table is partial and in-frame only. Of some 2,100,000 clones listed, more than 90% are singletons. General study findings and limits: For sorted subsets, rarefaction showed incomplete sequencing despite large depth. Estimated clonotype richness was generally higher in naive than memory subsets.

The donors were all Caucasian adults (living in Nashville, Tennessee). A note on this clone: The antigen is undetermined.

The specimen sequenced was naive CD4+ T cells sorted from blood. Described subset: CD45RA+ positively selected. The sequence was obtained from a man between 18 and 29 years old in good health.

DNA for the CDR3: TGTGCCAGCAGCGGAGGGTATTACCCAAACAATGAGCAGTTCTTC. It codes for CASSGGYYPNNEQFF. The rearrangement uses TRBV11-2 and TRBJ2-1; perhaps TRBD2 as D (6 bases). The V and J ends lost 5 bases and 5 bases respectively, with 16 bases between them. The CDR3 length is 15 residues. CDR1 is SGHAT, CDR2 FQNNGV, per germline.